This T cell receptor beta chain was found in a study of Ad26.COV2.S vaccination and SARS-CoV-2 variants (dated by TCRdb to the early 2020s). Concerning the study at large: Vaccine-arm donors were drawn from COV1001, a multicentre, randomized, double-blind, placebo-controlled phase I-IIa trial of Ad26.COV2.S in healthy adults. Participants in the trial were split at random into five groups of five each, receiving low-dose or high-dose Ad26.COV2.S once or twice, or else placebo on both occasions. TCRbeta repertoire sequencing was used to assess the specificity and breadth of SARS-CoV-2-reactive T cell receptors after Ad26.COV2.S vaccination. Ad26.COV2.S was given intramuscularly at 5x10^10 or 1x10^11 viral particles, as a single shot or as two shots 56 days apart. A total of about 30 samples were included in the TCR-sequenced set, comprising some 20 Ad26.COV2.S vaccine recipients, 5 placebo recipients and 8 SARS-CoV-2 convalescent individuals. Blinding of investigators to trial group allocation was maintained during experiments and outcome assessment. The investigation overall reported the following: Vaccine and placebo recipients had similar non-spike TCR breadth, a finding consistent with the vaccine containing only spike. The study was not powered for comparison of responses between vaccine doses or regimens. After vaccination, substantial breadth of spike-specific CD8+ and CD4+ T cell responses was reported. It was noted by the authors that total T cell responses may have been underestimated by the TCR breadth and depth analyses. Ad26.COV2.S recipients had higher spike-specific TCR breadth than placebo recipients (P = 0.0014).

The immunoSEQ Assay was used to sequence TCRbeta CDR3 regions. After extraction, genomic DNA underwent amplification by bias-controlled multiplex PCR, followed by high-throughput sequencing. Concerning the study's data processing: To quantify the absolute abundance of each unique TCRbeta CDR3 region, sequences were collapsed and filtered. Usable DNA was measured by amplifying reference genes present in all nucleated cells, and TCRbeta template counts were normalized to that usable DNA to estimate T cell fraction. Repertoire TCRs were annotated as SARS-CoV-2-specific by exact matching of V gene, CDR3 amino acid sequence and J gene to a known reactive TCR set. MIRA supplied the reference SARS-CoV-2 TCR set, which was filtered for enrichment in COVID-19-positive ImmuneCODE repertoires so that public or cross-reactive TCRs were removed. Using the MIRA antigens, annotated TCRs were further analysed by specific ORF or by position within an ORF. Depth was the summed frequency of annotated unique rearrangements, while breadth was defined as annotated unique rearrangements over total unique productive rearrangements. Two-sided Wilcoxon rank-sum tests were used to compare TCR breadth between groups. TCRdb holds this immuneACCESS table with in-frame rearrangements only. Some clones are missing; in checked studies, unresolved V genes explain under half, and the rest has no known cause. The V and J calls and clone size come from that table; D and trimming were worked out from the DNA. The sample table lists 300,000 to 500,000 clones, about 88% of them with a count of one. Roughly 3% of the sample comes from the top ten.

The CDR3 sequence holds 15 residues, the cysteine and phenylalanine included. CDR3 DNA only is kept here, 45 bases in frame from base 1. V is cut by 1 base and J by 6 bases, and the space between the germline ends is 15 bases. CDR1 is given as MGHRA and CDR2 as YSYEKL, both from the germline V gene. As concerns this clone: Its antigen remains undetermined. Base qualities are not provided; no much larger clone lies one nucleotide away.

The meaning of the sample's treatment or condition label: about 20 received Ad26.COV2.S at low or high dose, single or two shots; several received placebo; per-sample allocation not given. For vaccine and placebo recipients, the sequenced repertoires came from samples collected on day 63 after the first injection. Cohort 1b enrolled 25 or so adults aged 18-55 years at a single site in Boston, USA, between 29 July and 7 August 2020. Ad26.COV2.S consisted of a replication-incompetent adenovirus type 26 vector by which a prefusion-stabilized SARS-CoV-2 spike protein from the original Wuhan strain was expressed.

The receptor comes from a person between 18 and 65 years old who received the Ad26.COV2.S COVID-19 vaccine or a placebo. This sample comprised peripheral blood, obtained in a trial of Ad26.COV2.S vaccine versus placebo. The sequence is built from TRBV4-1 and TRBJ1-1, with no confident D gene call. This receptor carries the CDR3 CASSQGETVSAEAFF. In nucleotides, the sequence is TGCGCCAGCAGCCAAGGGGAGACGGTCTCCGCTGAAGCTTTCTTT.